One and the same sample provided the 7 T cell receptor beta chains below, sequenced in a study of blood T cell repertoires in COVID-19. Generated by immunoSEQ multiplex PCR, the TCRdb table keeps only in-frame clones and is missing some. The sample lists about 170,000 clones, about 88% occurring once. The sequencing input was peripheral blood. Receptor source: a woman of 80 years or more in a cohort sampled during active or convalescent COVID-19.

CDR3 DNA sequence: TGTGCCAGCAGTTACTCGGGGTTAGGGGCTACTGAAGCTTTCTTT. Protein product: CASSYSGLGATEAFF. The rearrangement joins TRBV6-2 or TRBV6-3 to TRBJ1-1; D is possibly TRBD1 (5 bases). Germline-derived CDR1 and CDR2 are MNHEY and SVGEGT. The germline V and J ends were trimmed by 0 bases and 5 bases, with 13 bases remaining between them. The CDR3 runs 15 residues.

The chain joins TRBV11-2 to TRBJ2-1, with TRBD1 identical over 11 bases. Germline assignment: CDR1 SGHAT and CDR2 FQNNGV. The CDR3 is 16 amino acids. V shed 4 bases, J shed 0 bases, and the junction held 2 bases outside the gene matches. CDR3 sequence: CASSYGQGASYNEQFF. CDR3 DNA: TGTGCCAGCAGCTACGGACAGGGGGCCTCCTACAATGAGCAGTTCTTC.

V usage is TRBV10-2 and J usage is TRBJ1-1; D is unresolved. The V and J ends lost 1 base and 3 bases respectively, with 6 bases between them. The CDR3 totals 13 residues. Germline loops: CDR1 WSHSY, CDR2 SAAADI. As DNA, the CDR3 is TGCGCCAGCAGTGAGTGGCGGGACACTGAAGCTTTCTTT. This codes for CASSEWRDTEAFF.

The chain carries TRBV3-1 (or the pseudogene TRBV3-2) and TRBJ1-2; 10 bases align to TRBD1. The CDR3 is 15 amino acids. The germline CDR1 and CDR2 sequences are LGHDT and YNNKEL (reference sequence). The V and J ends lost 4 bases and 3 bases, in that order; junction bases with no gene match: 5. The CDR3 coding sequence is TGTGCCAGCAGCCTTGGGACAGGGGTGTACTATGGCTACACCTTC. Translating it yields CASSLGTGVYYGYTF.

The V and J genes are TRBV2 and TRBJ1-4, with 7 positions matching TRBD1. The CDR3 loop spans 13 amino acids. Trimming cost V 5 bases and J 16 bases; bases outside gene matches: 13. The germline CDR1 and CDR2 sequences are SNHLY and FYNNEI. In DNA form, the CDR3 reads TGTGCCAGCAGTTCGGACAGGAGACCTCCCCCGTTTTTT. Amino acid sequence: CASSSDRRPPPFF.

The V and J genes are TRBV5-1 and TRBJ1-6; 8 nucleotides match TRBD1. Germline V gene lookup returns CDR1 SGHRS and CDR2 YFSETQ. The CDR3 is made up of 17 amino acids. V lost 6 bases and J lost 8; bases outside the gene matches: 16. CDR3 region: CASTSGPTQGGHSPLHF. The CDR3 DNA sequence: TGCGCCAGCACTAGTGGCCCAACACAGGGGGGACATTCACCCCTCCACTTT.

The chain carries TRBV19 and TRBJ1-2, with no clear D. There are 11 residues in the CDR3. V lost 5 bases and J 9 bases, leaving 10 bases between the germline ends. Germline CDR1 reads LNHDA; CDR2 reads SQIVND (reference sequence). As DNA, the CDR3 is TGTGCCAGTAGTCTCAGGTCGAGCTACACCTTC. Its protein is CASSLRSSYTF.